The 23 T cell receptor beta chains presented below share a single source sample, sequenced in a study of blood T cell repertoires in COVID-19. Only in-frame clones appear in the TCRdb table, and some are missing; sequencing was by immunoSEQ multiplex PCR. The sample contains some 150,000 clones, about four fifths of which appear only once. Source material: peripheral blood. The receptors originated from a human donor in a cohort sampled during active COVID-19.

The chain uses TRBV29-1 and TRBJ1-5; tentatively, D is TRBD1 (6 bases). The CDR3 consists of 14 residues. V lost 5 bases and J 3 bases, leaving 14 bases between the germline ends. The germline gives CDR1 SQVTM, CDR2 ANQGSEA. This CDR3 is CSVQIGQNNQPQHF. CDR3 sequence (DNA): TGCAGCGTTCAGATTGGACAGAACAATCAGCCCCAGCATTTT.

The genes are TRBV3-1 (or the pseudogene TRBV3-2) and TRBJ1-3; D remains unclear. Germline V gene lookup returns CDR1 LGHDT and CDR2 YNNKEL (reference sequence). The V end was cut by 4 bases, the J end by 0 bases, with 13 bases between. The length of the CDR3 is 16 residues. Here the CDR3 DNA reads TGTGCCAGCAGCCGCCTAAGTGCCCCCTCTGGAAACACCATATATTTT. Amino acids: CASSRLSAPSGNTIYF.

This clone was seen a few times. The rearrangement joins TRBV7-2 to TRBJ1-2; D gene unclear. The CDR3 consists of 14 residues. Germline lookup yields CDR1 SGHTA and CDR2 FQGNSA. V was shortened by 4 bases and J by 4 bases, with 13 bases between the two germline ends. CDR3 residues: CASSSREPGYGYTF. CDR3 sequence (DNA): TGTGCCAGCAGCTCACGGGAGCCGGGCTATGGCTACACCTTC.

A few counts support this clone. This rearrangement joins TRBV27 to TRBJ2-7; 9 bases agree with TRBD1. From germline, CDR1 is MNHEY and CDR2 SMNVEV (reference sequence). This CDR3 has 15 residues. V shed 8 bases, J shed 1 base, and the junction held 9 bases outside the gene matches. The CDR3 nucleotides are TGTGCCAGCCGCAAACCCGGGACAGGGTCCTACGAGCAGTACTTC. This gives the protein CASRKPGTGSYEQYF.

The chain recombines TRBV18 with TRBJ1-1; 9 bases are shared with TRBD1. The germline V gene has CDR1 KGHSH and CDR2 LQKENI. The CDR3 runs 15 residues. V was clipped by 0 bases and J by 6 bases; unmatched bases: 5. CDR3 sequence reads: CASSPPGTGLPEAFF. In DNA form, the CDR3 reads TGTGCCAGCTCACCACCAGGGACAGGGCTCCCTGAAGCTTTCTTT. Filled out from reference TRBV18 and TRBJ1-1, the complete variable domain reads NAGVMQNPRHLVRRRGQEARLRCSPMKGHSHVYWYRQLPEEGLKFMVYLQKENIIDESGMPKERFSAEFPKEGPSILRIQQVVRGDSAAYFCASSPPGTGLPEAFFGQGTRLTVV.

The chain joins TRBV5-1 to TRBJ2-5; 7 nucleotides line up with TRBD2. CDR1 and CDR2 from the germline V gene are SGHRS and YFSETQ. The CDR3 is 15 amino acids. V dropped 0 bases and J dropped 5; count of bases not matched to a gene: 7. CDR3 in amino acids: CASSLVGAAGETQYF. CDR3 bases: TGCGCCAGCAGCTTGGTCGGGGCAGCGGGGGAGACCCAGTACTTC.

The J gene is TRBJ2-7, the V gene TRBV5-1, with TRBD1 matching over 7 bases. There are 13 residues in the CDR3. V lost 3 bases and J lost 1; bases outside the gene matches: 1. CDR1 SGHRS and CDR2 YFSETQ come from the germline V gene. The CDR3 sequence is CASSSTGSYEQYF. CDR3 sequence (DNA): TGCGCCAGCAGCTCGACAGGGTCCTACGAGCAGTACTTC. The variable domain in full, completed from reference TRBV5-1 and TRBJ2-7, reads KAGVTQTPRYLIKTRGQQVTLSCSPISGHRSVSWYQQTPGQGLQFLFEYFSETQRNKGNFPGRFSGRQFSNSRSEMNVSTLELGDSALYLCASSSTGSYEQYFGPGTRLTVT.

This rearrangement joins TRBV7-2 to TRBJ1-3; a possible D gene is TRBD1 (6 bases). Germline-derived CDR1 and CDR2 are SGHTA and FQGNSA. V was shortened by 7 bases and J by 0 bases, with 16 bases between the two germline ends. The CDR3 loop spans 16 amino acids. This CDR3 reads CASTTGGGFSGNTIYF. CDR3 DNA: TGTGCCAGCACCACGGGAGGGGGTTTCTCTGGAAACACCATATATTTT.

The genes are TRBV25-1 and TRBJ2-7; TRBD2 aligns across 8 bases. Trimming cost V 3 bases and J 7 bases; bases outside gene matches: 8. The CDR3 sequence is 14 residues long. Germline CDR1 and CDR2: MGHDK and SYGVNS. CDR3 protein: CASSEAGGTGEQYF. CDR3 nucleotide sequence: TGTGCCAGCAGTGAGGCGGGAGGAACGGGGGAGCAGTACTTC.

This clone showed up just once. The V call is TRBV19, the J call TRBJ2-2; TRBD1 matches 9 bases. Germline trimming cut 5 bases from V and 7 bases from J; bases unmatched to any gene: 8. The CDR3 has 15 amino acids. Germline values: CDR1 LNHDA, CDR2 SQIVND (reference sequence). The CDR3 spells CASSPGQGFFGELFF. CDR3 nucleotides: TGTGCCAGTAGTCCGGGACAGGGTTTTTTCGGGGAGCTGTTTTTT.

V usage is TRBV11-2 and J usage is TRBJ2-1; D is perhaps TRBD2 (5 bases). Per germline, CDR1 SGHAT and CDR2 FQNNGV. V was shortened by 5 bases and J by 2 bases, with 10 bases between the two germline ends. CDR3 size: 14 residues. CDR3 region: CASSPSGTYNEQFF. In nucleotides, the CDR3 is TGTGCCAGCAGCCCCTCCGGGACCTACAATGAGCAGTTCTTC.

This chain links TRBV5-8 with TRBJ1-5, with TRBD1 identical over 7 bases. Germline V lookup: CDR1 SGHTS, CDR2 YDEGEE. The length of the CDR3 is 16 residues. Germline trimming cut 4 bases from V and 0 bases from J; bases unmatched to any gene: 7. The CDR3 nucleotides are TGTGCCAGCAGCAGGGGGGACAGCAATAGCAATCAGCCCCAGCATTTT. It encodes CASSRGDSNSNQPQHF.

This chain joins TRBV5-1 and TRBJ2-6, with TRBD2 matching over 10 bases. CDR1 SGHRS and CDR2 YFSETQ come from the germline V gene. V shed 0 bases, J shed 0 bases, and the junction held 3 bases outside the gene matches. This CDR3 comprises 18 residues. CDR3 region: CASSLGSGGNSGANVLTF. CDR3 in DNA: TGCGCCAGCAGCTTGGGTAGCGGGGGGAACTCTGGGGCCAACGTCCTGACTTTC.

This clone has a handful of counts. The genes are TRBV6-5 and TRBJ2-3; D unclear. Trimming left V 4 bases short and J 1 base short, with 15 bases between. This CDR3 spans 16 amino acids. CDR1 MNHEY and CDR2 SVGAGI come from the germline V gene. CDR3 protein: CASSSNRMPGTDTQYF. The CDR3, as DNA: TGTGCCAGCAGTTCCAACAGAATGCCGGGCACAGATACGCAGTATTTT.

The chain joins TRBV6-6 to TRBJ1-6, with D possibly matching TRBD1 (5 bases). The germline V gene has CDR1 MNHNY and CDR2 SVGAGI (reference sequence). Trimming shortened V by 2 bases and J by 4 bases, and 12 bases separated the two germline ends. CDR3 length equals 16 residues. CDR3 DNA: TGTGCCAGCAGTTACGCGGGGGATAGGTATAATTCACCCCTCCACTTT. Protein product: CASSYAGDRYNSPLHF.

The chain uses TRBV29-1 and TRBJ1-1; weak D call: TRBD1 (6 bases). This CDR3 contains 12 residues. The germline V gene encodes CDR1 SQVTM and CDR2 ANQGSEA. The CDR3 is CTSSQGYGEAFF. For the CDR3, the DNA is TGCACCTCGAGCCAGGGGTACGGGGAAGCTTTCTTT.

This chain connects TRBV5-4 to TRBJ2-2, with D possibly TRBD2 on 7 matching bases. Trimming pared 3 bases from V and 6 bases from J, leaving 15 bases between. Per germline, CDR1 SGHNT and CDR2 YYREEE (reference sequence). CDR3 size: 15 residues. The CDR3 region is CASSSRGAEAGELFF. The CDR3 coding sequence is TGTGCCAGCAGCTCCCGGGGGGCGGAGGCCGGGGAGCTGTTTTTT.

This sequence joins TRBV3-1 (or the pseudogene TRBV3-2) and TRBJ1-1; weak D call: TRBD1 (6 bases). This CDR3 is built from 15 residues. V lost 4 bases to trimming and J lost 0 bases, with 12 bases between them. Germline V gives CDR1 LGHDT, CDR2 YNNKEL (reference sequence). CDR3 DNA: TGTGCCAGCAGCCCTCGGGGGGCCATGAACACTGAAGCTTTCTTT. Translating gives CASSPRGAMNTEAFF.

The gene calls are TRBV5-6 and TRBJ1-1, with a possible D match to TRBD1 (6 bases). Trimming cost V 6 bases and J 6 bases, with 24 bases left between them. Germline CDR1 is SGHDT and CDR2 is YYEEEE. The CDR3 spans 16 residues. The CDR3 bases are TGTGCCAGCACCCAGTATGGACAGCGCTTGAAACCTGAAGCTTTCTTT. This translates into CASTQYGQRLKPEAFF.

V gene TRBV12-3 or TRBV12-4 combines with J gene TRBJ2-5; 8 bases match TRBD2. The ends lost 5 bases at V and 5 bases at J; junction bases unmatched: 4. The CDR3 loop spans 13 amino acids. CDR3 bases: TGTGCCAGCAGTCTGCGGGGGGCTGAGACCCAGTACTTC. Translated, it gives CASSLRGAETQYF.

The J gene is TRBJ1-3, the V gene TRBV7-9; no firm D call. The length of the CDR3 is 15 residues. V lost 1 base to trimming and J lost 0 bases, with 7 bases between them. Germline V CDR1 and CDR2: SEHNR, FQNEAQ (reference sequence). CDR3 sequence: CASSLGEASGNTIYF. The DNA of the CDR3 is TGTGCCAGCAGCTTAGGCGAAGCCTCTGGAAACACCATATATTTT.

The CDR3 coding sequence is TGTGCCAGCAGCCCTCGGGCGGGCTACGAGCAGTACTTC. Amino acid sequence: CASSPRAGYEQYF. The chain couples TRBV7-2 to TRBJ2-7, with D possibly being TRBD2 (5 bases). The V gene's germline CDR1 is SGHTA and CDR2 FQGNSA. This CDR3 region has 13 residues. V lost 5 bases, J lost 3 bases, and 11 bases lay in between.

The chain combines TRBV2 with TRBJ2-7; no clear D. The germline V gene encodes CDR1 SNHLY and CDR2 FYNNEI. Trimming left V 1 base short and J 0 bases short, with 7 bases between. The CDR3 has 14 amino acids. The CDR3 sequence: CASSEVRSSYEQYF. The CDR3, as DNA: TGTGCCAGCAGTGAAGTCCGGTCCTCCTACGAGCAGTACTTC.